The clone carrying this TCR beta chain was recorded a few times. Its target is not known. Other DNA sequences in this sample translate to the same CDR3. These data are taken from a study of beta chain features in type 1 diabetes. Findings of the study overall: Compared with healthy donors, patients appeared to share more similar naive, central memory and regulatory TCRB repertoires. When Type 1 diabetes patients were examined, their TCRB CDR3s proved moderately but significantly shorter in all four CD4+ subsets.

Using CD45RO/CCR7/CD25/CD127/CD95/CD27, CD4+ naive, central memory, regulatory and stem cell-like memory cells were sorted. Germline V gives CDR1 SEHNR, CDR2 FQNEAQ (reference sequence). J gave up 3 bases and V 5 bases, and 3 bases lay outside the gene matches. CDR3 size: 14 residues. The investigators reverse transcribed all of the isolated RNA, so they sequenced expressed TCRB transcripts. Sequencing used immunoSEQ multiplex PCR; TCRdb keeps in-frame clones, though not all of them. The repertoire holds 860,000 or so clones, with around a sixth as singletons. The sequence was obtained from a woman aged 18-29 years in good health. The rearrangement uses TRBV7-9 and TRBJ2-7, with 11 nucleotides matching TRBD2. The source material was naive CD4+ T cells from blood. The CDR3: CASSPLAGGYEQYF. As DNA, the CDR3 is TGTGCCAGCAGCCCCCTAGCGGGAGGCTACGAGCAGTACTTC.